Following are 10 T cell receptor beta chains from one sample sequenced in a study of monozygotic twins with inflammatory bowel disease. TCRdb re-called the 5' RACE reads and catalogs CDR3 proteins one per entry, DNA excluded. The sample holds approximately 200,000 distinct CDR3 sequences. The specimen sequenced was blood. Every receptor here comes from a human donor with ulcerative colitis or Crohn's disease, or a healthy co-twin of an affected twin (not recorded which).

This chain connects TRBV24-1 to TRBJ1-1; the TRBD1 assignment by TCRdb is unverifiable without DNA. Germline assignment: CDR1 KGHDR and CDR2 SFDVKD. The CDR3 contains 14 residues. CDR3 protein: CATSRAGPDTEAFF.

The chain carries TRBV11-2 and TRBJ2-3; TCRdb picks TRBD2, but there is no DNA to check that call. There are 18 residues in the CDR3. Germline V lookup: CDR1 SGHAT, CDR2 FQNNGV. The CDR3 sequence is CASSSTAYLAGGTDTQYF.

The chain joins TRBV7-3 to TRBJ2-1; TCRdb's D gene call, TRBD1, goes unchecked for lack of DNA. This CDR3 contains 14 residues. Germline-derived CDR1 and CDR2 are SGHTA and FQGTGA. CDR3 protein: CASSRDPTYNEQFF.

This sequence joins TRBV20-1 and TRBJ2-1. The CDR3 length is 14 residues. Per the germline V gene, CDR1 is DFQATT and CDR2 is SNEGSKA (reference sequence). The chain's CDR3 is CSARSALDYNEQFF.

This chain joins TRBV20-1 and TRBJ1-5. CDR1 and CDR2 from the germline V gene are DFQATT and SNEGSKA (reference sequence). This CDR3 is 14 amino acids long. CDR3 residues: CSAWRGEANQPQHF.

CDR3 in amino acids: CASSLVASGGAYNEQFF. The chain carries TRBV7-6 and TRBJ2-1; TCRdb lists TRBD2, though no DNA is available to test this call. Germline V lookup: CDR1 SGHVS, CDR2 FNYEAQ. The CDR3 spans 17 residues.

The rearrangement links TRBV5-1 to TRBJ1-5; TCRdb designates TRBD1, a call that cannot be tested without DNA. The V gene's germline CDR1 is SGHRS and CDR2 YFSETQ. This CDR3 has 16 amino acids. CDR3 amino acids: CASSSHLRSGNQPQHF.

The V and J genes are TRBV6-1 and TRBJ1-2; TCRdb's assignment of TRBD1 cannot be checked, as there is no DNA. This CDR3 contains 14 residues. CDR1 is MNHNS and CDR2 is SASEGT in the germline V gene. CDR3 sequence: CASSVRAASYGYTF.

The gene calls are TRBV18 and TRBJ1-1. The germline gives CDR1 KGHSH, CDR2 LQKENI. The CDR3 runs 13 residues. The CDR3 protein is CASSPPGAAEAFF.

The J gene is TRBJ1-5, the V gene TRBV7-2. CDR3 length equals 14 residues. CDR1 and CDR2 from the germline V gene are SGHTA and FQGNSA. CDR3 amino acids: CASSLVRSNQPQHF.